Listed here are 19 T cell receptor beta chains from one sample, sequenced in a study of blood T cell repertoires in COVID-19. Assay: immunoSEQ multiplex PCR; the TCRdb copy retains only in-frame clones and omits some. The sample lists approximately 290,000 clones; just over 90% were seen once. Sequencing input: peripheral blood. These receptor sequences come from a woman younger than 45 with COVID-19, enrolled during active disease.

The chain links TRBV9 to TRBJ2-7; TRBD1 matches 9 bases. CDR3 length: 15 amino acids. The V and J ends lost 2 bases and 4 bases, in that order; junction bases with no gene match: 7. CDR1 and CDR2 (germline): SGDLS, YYNGEE. This CDR3 reads CASSVGQGWAYEQYF. DNA for the CDR3: TGTGCCAGCAGCGTGGGACAGGGTTGGGCTTACGAGCAGTACTTC.

The chain combines TRBV27 with TRBJ2-3; D is uncertain. Trimming took off 6 bases at V and 0 bases at J, with 4 bases between the two ends. The germline V gene has CDR1 MNHEY and CDR2 SMNVEV (reference sequence). This CDR3 is built from 12 residues. The CDR3 DNA follows: TGTGCCAGCAGGTCAAGCACAGATACGCAGTATTTT. Protein product: CASRSSTDTQYF.

The V call is TRBV5-4, the J call TRBJ1-4, with D maybe TRBD1 (6 bases). Germline V CDR1 and CDR2: SGHNT, YYREEE (reference sequence). The CDR3 totals 14 residues. Trimming left V 0 bases short and J 8 bases short, with 11 bases between. The CDR3 DNA reads as TGTGCCAGCAGCTTGGCAGGGACAAGGGAAAAACTGTTTTTT. It codes for CASSLAGTREKLFF.

V and J are TRBV2 and TRBJ1-5; perhaps TRBD1 as D (5 bases). CDR1 and CDR2 from the germline V gene are SNHLY and FYNNEI. The CDR3 is 15 residues long. V lost 3 bases and J lost 1, with 10 bases in between. The CDR3 DNA follows: TGTGCCAGCAGTGACAGGTCAGGGAGCAATCAGCCCCAGCATTTT. This gives the protein CASSDRSGSNQPQHF.

The chain joins TRBV28 to TRBJ1-2, with 9 positions matching TRBD1. The germline gives CDR1 MDHEN, CDR2 SYDVKM. This CDR3 region has 14 residues. The trim removed 6 bases at V and 3 bases at J, leaving 5 bases unmatched. Here the CDR3 reads CASSKQGAYYGYTF. The CDR3 bases are TGTGCCAGCAGCAAACAGGGGGCGTACTATGGCTACACCTTC.

The genes are TRBV5-1 and TRBJ1-2, with 7 nucleotides matching TRBD1. This CDR3 is 15 amino acids long. The V gene's germline CDR1 is SGHRS and CDR2 YFSETQ. The ends lost 0 bases at V and 4 bases at J; junction bases unmatched: 6. The CDR3: CASSLAQGVGYGYTF. In DNA form, the CDR3 reads TGCGCCAGCAGCTTGGCCCAGGGGGTGGGCTATGGCTACACCTTC.

This chain links TRBV30 with TRBJ1-6; D not resolved. The CDR3 is made up of 10 amino acids. Germline V gene sequence: CDR1 GTSNPN, CDR2 SVGIG (reference sequence). V lost 2 bases and J lost 14, with 7 bases in between. The CDR3 protein is CAWSSVALHF. Here the CDR3 DNA reads TGTGCCTGGAGTAGCGTCGCCCTCCACTTT.

The gene calls are TRBV19 and TRBJ1-2, with 8 bases identical to TRBD1. This CDR3 is built from 16 residues. Germline-derived CDR1 and CDR2 are LNHDA and SQIVND (reference sequence). J lost 4 bases, V lost 10 bases, and 17 bases had no gene match. CDR3 loop: CATWGLGQALFYGYTF. In DNA form, the CDR3 reads TGTGCCACCTGGGGGCTGGGACAGGCTTTATTCTATGGCTACACCTTC.

This clone was observed once. The V gene is TRBV11-2, the J gene TRBJ1-4, with 9 nucleotides matching TRBD1. This CDR3 comprises 17 residues. The germline V gene has CDR1 SGHAT and CDR2 FQNNGV. J was trimmed by 5 bases and V by 5 bases; bases with no gene match: 12. This CDR3 reads CASSPSGQGRMNEKLFF. The CDR3 DNA reads TGTGCCAGCAGCCCTTCGGGACAGGGTAGAATGAATGAAAAACTGTTTTTT. Full variable domain (rest looked up from reference TRBV11-2 and TRBJ1-4): EAGVAQSPRYKIIEKRQSVAFWCNPISGHATLYWYQQILGQGPKLLIQFQNNGVVDDSQLPKDRFSAERLKGVDSTLKIQPAKLEDSAVYLCASSPSGQGRMNEKLFFGSGTQLSVL.

The chain combines TRBV27 with TRBJ2-1; TRBD2 aligns across 8 bases. The germline CDR1 and CDR2 sequences are MNHEY and SMNVEV (reference sequence). The junction had 4 bases not matched to a gene; V was cut back by 6 bases and J by 6 bases. The CDR3 has 13 amino acids. In DNA form, the CDR3 reads TGTGCCAGCAGAATCGGGGGGGTCAATGAGCAGTTCTTC. It codes for CASRIGGVNEQFF.

The chain couples TRBV29-1 to TRBJ2-7; 7 positions match TRBD1. This CDR3 contains 13 residues. Looked up from germline, CDR1 is SQVTM and CDR2 is ANQGSEA. V was pared by 7 bases and J by 3 bases, with 9 bases of the junction left unmatched. CDR3 DNA: TGCAGCGGGAGTAGGGGACAGCACTACGAGCAGTACTTC. Encoded protein: CSGSRGQHYEQYF.

The rearrangement uses TRBV18 and TRBJ2-7; D is uncertain. V lost 3 bases, J lost 6 bases, and 6 bases lay in between. Germline CDR1 KGHSH, CDR2 LQKENI. The CDR3 is made up of 11 amino acids. The CDR3 DNA reads TGTGCCAGCTCACCGGGCGTCGAGCAGTACTTC. This sequence encodes CASSPGVEQYF.

The J gene is TRBJ1-5, the V gene TRBV28; D not certain. V gave up 7 bases and J gave up 7 bases, with 20 bases separating them. Germline V CDR1 and CDR2: MDHEN, SYDVKM. CDR3 size: 15 residues. In DNA form, the CDR3 reads TGTGCCAGCACCTCACCACTAGGGTTTTGGCAGCCCCAGCATTTT. It encodes CASTSPLGFWQPQHF. The full variable domain, with the rest looked up from reference TRBV28 and TRBJ1-5, is DVKVTQSSRYLVKRTGEKVFLECVQDMDHENMFWYRQDPGLGLRLIYFSYDVKMKEKGDIPEGYSVSREKKERFSLILESASTNQTSMYLCASTSPLGFWQPQHFGDGTRLSIL.

The chain carries TRBV6-1 and TRBJ1-6; TRBD1 matches 8 bases. CDR1 is MNHNS, CDR2 SASEGT, per germline. The CDR3 length is 16 residues. V lost 4 bases and J lost 0; bases outside the gene matches: 2. CDR3 sequence reads: CASSGDRSSYNSPLHF. The CDR3 nucleotides are TGTGCCAGCAGTGGGGACAGGAGCTCCTATAATTCACCCCTCCACTTT.

This chain joins TRBV5-1 and TRBJ2-2; a weak D match, TRBD2 (5 bases). The length of the CDR3 is 17 residues. Deletions cut 1 base from V and 1 base from J, with 14 bases between. The germline V gene encodes CDR1 SGHRS and CDR2 YFSETQ. The CDR3 loop is CASSLNVGAGNTGELFF. CDR3 DNA: TGCGCCAGCAGCTTGAATGTGGGAGCAGGGAACACCGGGGAGCTGTTTTTT.

The J gene is TRBJ2-3, the V gene TRBV9; no definite D call. The ends were cut back, 0 bases at V and 2 bases at J, with 13 bases in the middle. CDR3 length equals 16 residues. Germline V gene data show CDR1 as SGDLS and CDR2 as YYNGEE. The CDR3 spells CASSVGADSFTDTQYF. The CDR3, as DNA: TGTGCCAGCAGCGTAGGTGCAGACTCATTCACAGATACGCAGTATTTT.

J is TRBJ2-1 and V is TRBV24-1; 10 bases match TRBD1. CDR3 length: 15 amino acids. Germline CDR1 and CDR2: KGHDR and SFDVKD. The ends lost 3 bases at V and 7 bases at J; junction bases unmatched: 5. The CDR3 reads CATSDGGQGWNEQFF. The CDR3 bases are TGTGCCACCAGTGATGGGGGACAGGGGTGGAATGAGCAGTTCTTC.

This rearrangement joins TRBV23-1 to TRBJ2-3, with D possibly being TRBD1 (6 bases). TRBV23-1 is designated an ORF whose function remains uncertain. The CDR3 spans 13 residues. Trimming took off 8 bases at V and 4 bases at J, with 13 bases between the two ends. The CDR3 reads CASRPQGSDTQYF. The CDR3 bases are TGCGCCAGCCGCCCACAGGGTTCAGATACGCAGTATTTT.

The chain joins TRBV5-1 to TRBJ1-2; D ambiguous. The V gene's germline CDR1 is SGHRS and CDR2 YFSETQ. The CDR3 has 13 amino acids. V lost 4 bases, J lost 3 bases, and 10 bases lay in between. CDR3 region: CASSPVGDYGYTF. Written as DNA, the CDR3 is TGCGCCAGCAGCCCTGTGGGAGACTATGGCTACACCTTC. Looking up the rest from reference TRBV5-1 and TRBJ1-2 gives the full variable domain: KAGVTQTPRYLIKTRGQQVTLSCSPISGHRSVSWYQQTPGQGLQFLFEYFSETQRNKGNFPGRFSGRQFSNSRSEMNVSTLELGDSALYLCASSPVGDYGYTFGSGTRLTVV.